This TCR beta chain is from a study of shared clonotypes between healthy human individuals. This was a deep-level run. Only in-frame clones appear in the TCRdb table, and some are missing; sequencing was by immunoSEQ multiplex PCR. The data show roughly 2.5 million clones, roughly 92% seen once. This clone came up once. Antigen specificity is unknown. Negatively enriched CD4+ T cells were divided by CD45RA into naive and memory. V was trimmed by 0 bases and J by 5 bases, leaving 10 bases between them. Germline lookup yields CDR1 LGHNA and CDR2 YSLEER. This CDR3 comprises 14 residues. Overall study findings and caveats: Generation probability values for non-shared clonotypes were lower than those for clonotypes shared by all four donors.

The gene calls are TRBV4-3 and TRBJ2-5; unclear D gene. Sequenced: naive CD4+ T cells sorted from blood. The sample's subset: CD45RA+ positively selected. The sequence derives from a man between 18 and 35 years old in good health. CDR3 residues: CASSQEPWRETQYF. In DNA, the CDR3 is TGCGCCAGCAGCCAAGAACCCTGGCGGGAGACCCAGTACTTC.